The next 7 T cell receptor beta chains were all read from a single sample in a study of cytomegalovirus exposure and HLA in healthy donors. The PCR made use of 60 Vbeta and 13 Jbeta primers. Repertoires were generated with immunoSEQ multiplex PCR, while TCRdb's copy carries only in-frame clones and drops some. The table includes about 80,000 clones, about four fifths detected once. The sample was PBMCs. These receptors were taken from a man between 50 and 59 years old in good health and CMV-seropositive.

The chain recombines TRBV5-1 with TRBJ2-3, with TRBD1 as a possible D gene (5 bases). V lost 4 bases and J 9 bases, leaving 9 bases between the germline ends. CDR3 length: 11 amino acids. CDR1 SGHRS and CDR2 YFSETQ come from the germline V gene. CDR3 region: CASSADSTQYF. The CDR3 region has the DNA TGCGCCAGCAGCGCAGACAGCACGCAGTATTTT. The complete variable domain, with remaining parts taken from reference TRBV5-1 and TRBJ2-3, reads KAGVTQTPRYLIKTRGQQVTLSCSPISGHRSVSWYQQTPGQGLQFLFEYFSETQRNKGNFPGRFSGRQFSNSRSEMNVSTLELGDSALYLCASSADSTQYFGPGTRLTVL.

The rearrangement uses TRBV29-1 and TRBJ1-3; D is ambiguous. The germline V gene encodes CDR1 SQVTM and CDR2 ANQGSEA. The CDR3 consists of 13 residues. Trimming cost V 5 bases and J 1 base, with 9 bases left between them. Written as DNA, the CDR3 is TGCAGCGTTCAAAAGACATCTGGAAACACCATATATTTT. It is translated as CSVQKTSGNTIYF.

This clone was seen more than once but under ten times. The chain has TRBV7-3 and TRBJ2-3; a possible D gene is TRBD2 (7 bases). Germline V lookup: CDR1 SGHTA, CDR2 FQGTGA. V lost 5 bases and J 4 bases, leaving 13 bases between the germline ends. CDR3 size: 14 residues. DNA for the CDR3: TGTGCCAGCAGCCGTGGGGGGGGCGCAGATACGCAGTATTTT. It translates to CASSRGGGADTQYF.

The CDR3: CASSLAGAAYGYTF. CDR3 nucleotides: TGTGCCAGCAGTTTAGCAGGGGCCGCCTATGGCTACACCTTC. The chain joins TRBV6-1 to TRBJ1-2; D perhaps matches TRBD1 (6 bases). CDR1 is MNHNS and CDR2 is SASEGT in the germline V gene. V shed 5 bases and J shed 4 bases, with 14 bases lying between them. CDR3 length: 14 residues.

The sample holds one count of this clone. The chain has TRBV10-2 and TRBJ2-7; D is possibly TRBD1 (6 bases). The CDR3 contains 13 residues. Trimming stripped 3 bases from V and 5 bases from J, with 11 bases between. The germline gives CDR1 WSHSY, CDR2 SAAADI. The CDR3 coding sequence is TGCGCCAGCAGTGAAGCGGACAGCCACGAGCAGTACTTC. Protein: CASSEADSHEQYF.

The genes are TRBV5-1 and TRBJ2-6; 8 nucleotides line up with TRBD1. This CDR3 comprises 16 residues. Per germline, CDR1 SGHRS and CDR2 YFSETQ. The V segment lost 7 bases and the J segment 3 bases; nucleotides outside the gene matches: 9. The CDR3 sequence: CASGRTGNSGANVLTF. For the CDR3, the DNA is TGCGCCAGCGGCCGGACAGGGAATAGTGGGGCCAACGTCCTGACTTTC.

V is TRBV5-1 and J is TRBJ2-7; 12 positions match TRBD2. Germline assignment: CDR1 SGHRS and CDR2 YFSETQ. The CDR3 runs to 16 residues. Trimming took 0 bases from V and 7 from J; bases not matched to a gene: 8. As DNA, the CDR3 is TGCGCCAGCAGCTTGGGGTCTAGCGGGAGGGTGAAGGAGCAGTACTTC. Amino acid sequence: CASSLGSSGRVKEQYF.